This record covers a single T cell receptor beta chain. Its cognate antigen is unknown. The germline gene is not matched at one end of the junction; a read error may be the cause. This entry comes from a study of molecular identifiers for immune sequencing clone quantification. Overall study context: RNA from approximately 20,000 or 100,000 naive CD8 cells was split five ways in replicates, with four sequenced. General study results and limits: Reports indicate spiked Jurkat TCR RNA from one cell could be found among around 970,000 naive cells.

MiXCR, applied by TCRdb to the PCR reads, yields one record per CDR3 protein. Here the sample spans some 100,000 distinct CDR3 sequences, under 20% being singletons. This CDR3 has 12 amino acids. CDR1 is LNHDA and CDR2 is SQIVND in the germline V gene (reference sequence). Isolation of naive CD8 T cells was achieved by sorting on a CD8+CD4-CCR7+CD45RA+ phenotype. The receptor's source is a human donor in good health. Some libraries in this study had Jurkat cell RNA spiked in. Sequenced input: naive CD8+ T cells from blood, with Jurkat cell RNA spiked in. Stated subset: FACS-sorted CD8+CD4-CCR7+CD45RA+ naive T cells. The V call is TRBV19, the J call TRBJ1-1, with D possibly matching TRBD1 (5 bases). CDR3: CASSHRNTEALF. The CDR3 DNA reads TGTGCCAGTAGTCACAGGAACACTGAAGCTCTCTTT.